Below, 2 T cell receptor beta chains from the same sample are listed, as sequenced in a study of T cells in Graves' hyperthyroidism and ophthalmopathy. Researchers took RNA transcripts and amplified the TCR beta CDR3 regions from them. A set of HTBI primers served as the primers for a first-round RT-PCR of the TCR CDR3. TCRdb redid the calling of the multiplex PCR reads with MiXCR, one entry per CDR3 protein. The sample lists roughly 640,000 distinct CDR3 sequences, 16% occurring once. Sequenced input: blood. Every receptor here comes from a middle-aged woman with Graves' ophthalmopathy.

This clonotype was observed at least ten times. The chain combines TRBV6-1 with TRBJ2-3; D unresolved. Deletions cut 6 bases from V and 7 bases from J, with 17 bases between. From germline, CDR1 is MNHNS and CDR2 SASEGT. The CDR3 consists of 14 residues. The CDR3 sequence: CASRDRESTNTQYF. Here the CDR3 DNA reads TGTGCCAGCAGGGACCGCGAAAGCACGAATACGCAGTATTTT.

DNA of the CDR3: TGTGCCAGTAGTGCGGACAGGGACAATCAGCCCCAGCATTTT. This translates into CASSADRDNQPQHF. The rearrangement uses TRBV19 and TRBJ1-5, with 8 nucleotides matching TRBD1. Germline trimming cut 5 bases from V and 3 bases from J; bases unmatched to any gene: 3. The CDR3 length is 14 residues. Germline V gene data show CDR1 as LNHDA and CDR2 as SQIVND (reference sequence).